This entry lists 30 T cell receptor beta chains sequenced from one sample in a study of T cell responses to AZD1222 COVID-19 vaccine. Generated by immunoSEQ multiplex PCR, the TCRdb table keeps only in-frame clones and is missing some. Counted here are roughly 140,000 clones, around nine tenths occurring once; the ten biggest clones make up around 10%. The sequencing used peripheral blood, collected 28 days after the second AZD1222 dose. The source is an adult who received the AZD1222 COVID-19 vaccine.

The CDR3 sequence is CAWTGTGDYGYTF. CDR3 DNA: TGTGCCTGGACAGGGACAGGGGACTATGGCTACACCTTC. The genes are TRBV30 and TRBJ1-2; 10 bases align to TRBD1. J lost 3 bases, V lost 4 bases, and 2 bases had no gene match. In germline, CDR1 is GTSNPN, CDR2 SVGIG (reference sequence). This CDR3 is built from 13 residues.

This chain joins TRBV29-1 and TRBJ1-1; no firm D call. V lost 4 bases and J lost 1, with 7 bases in between. Germline assignment: CDR1 SQVTM and CDR2 ANQGSEA. CDR3 length: 12 residues. The CDR3 loop reads CSVAHSNTEAFF. The CDR3 DNA follows: TGCAGCGTTGCGCACTCGAACACTGAAGCTTTCTTT.

The rearrangement uses TRBV27 and TRBJ2-1, with TRBD2 identical over 8 bases. The V segment lost 6 bases and the J segment 5 bases; nucleotides outside the gene matches: 9. The germline V gene has CDR1 MNHEY and CDR2 SMNVEV (reference sequence). There are 15 residues in the CDR3. The CDR3 protein is CASRLTSSGNNEQFF. As DNA, the CDR3 is TGTGCCAGCAGACTGACAAGTAGCGGGAACAATGAGCAGTTCTTC.

The genes are TRBV11-2 and TRBJ1-2; the D gene is possibly TRBD1 (5 bases). This CDR3 has 17 amino acids. V was pared by 0 bases and J by 1 base, with 15 bases between. Germline values: CDR1 SGHAT, CDR2 FQNNGV. The CDR3 DNA is TGTGCCAGCAGCTTAGAGGCGCCAAGGGGATTTAACTATGGCTACACCTTC. Protein product: CASSLEAPRGFNYGYTF.

The chain joins TRBV28 to TRBJ1-1, with D perhaps matching TRBD1 (6 bases). Between the trimmed V and J ends, which lost 8 bases and 7 bases, there was a span of 29 bases. This CDR3 is built from 17 residues. Germline values: CDR1 MDHEN, CDR2 SYDVKM. The CDR3 coding sequence is TGTGCCAGCCTTGAAGGGGGGGCAGGGTCGGGCCTGAATGAAGCTTTCTTT. Translating gives CASLEGGAGSGLNEAFF.

The chain couples TRBV14 to TRBJ2-1, with TRBD2 as a possible D gene (6 bases). Germline V gene data show CDR1 as SGHDN and CDR2 as FVKESK. Trimming removed 0 bases from V and 8 bases from J, with 17 bases in between. The CDR3 runs 16 residues. The CDR3 protein is CASSQDLGGGLDEQFF. Here the CDR3 DNA reads TGTGCCAGCAGCCAAGATCTGGGGGGAGGTCTGGATGAGCAGTTCTTC.

In this sample, this clone turned up once. This chain uses TRBV5-6 with TRBJ2-7; 11 nucleotides align to TRBD1. Germline assignment: CDR1 SGHDT and CDR2 YYEEEE. This CDR3 is built from 14 residues. V gave up 4 bases and J gave up 4 bases; unmatched junction bases: 4. The CDR3 DNA is TGTGCCAGCAGCAAGGGACAGGGGGTTTACGAGCAGTACGTC. Translation gives CASSKGQGVYEQYV.

This clone was recorded once. The chain has TRBV7-2 and TRBJ1-1; maybe TRBD1 (6 bases). Germline CDR1 reads SGHTA; CDR2 reads FQGNSA. V lost 6 bases, J lost 0 bases, and 11 bases lay in between. The length of the CDR3 is 14 residues. Here the CDR3 reads CASRVTGLNTEAFF. CDR3 bases: TGTGCCAGCAGGGTGACAGGCCTGAACACTGAAGCTTTCTTT.

This chain links TRBV7-9 with TRBJ2-7, with D maybe TRBD2 (5 bases). CDR1 is SEHNR, CDR2 FQNEAQ, per germline (reference sequence). This CDR3 contains 14 residues. Trimming cost V 3 bases and J 2 bases, with 11 bases left between them. In DNA, the CDR3 is TGTGCCAGCAGCTTGGCGGACGGGGCCTACGAGCAGTACTTC. It encodes CASSLADGAYEQYF. The variable domain in full, with the rest retrieved from reference TRBV7-9 and TRBJ2-7, is DTGVSQNPRHKITKRGQNVTFRCDPISEHNRLYWYRQTLGQGPEFLTYFQNEAQLEKSRLLSDRFSAERPKGSFSTLEIQRTEQGDSAMYLCASSLADGAYEQYFGPGTRLTVT.

The chain couples TRBV10-3 to TRBJ1-3, with 7 bases lining up with TRBD1. The CDR3 is made up of 18 amino acids. Germline CDR1 is ENHRY and CDR2 is SYGVKD. The ends lost 6 bases at V and 2 bases at J; junction bases unmatched: 16. CDR3 sequence (DNA): TGTGCCATCAGCCTGTCCCGGGACAGTAAGGGAACTGGAAACACCATATATTTT. Translation: CAISLSRDSKGTGNTIYF.

This clone has only one observation. V gene TRBV19 combines with J gene TRBJ2-7; 7 bases fit TRBD1. The CDR3 spans 14 residues. CDR1 and CDR2 (germline): LNHDA, SQIVND (reference sequence). After removal of 6 bases from V and 4 bases from J, the junction contained 9 bases not matched to a gene. CDR3 in DNA: TGTGCCAGTAGACAAGAGTACAGGGGTTACGAGCAGTACTTC. The encoded protein is CASRQEYRGYEQYF.

This sequence joins TRBV11-2 and TRBJ2-3; TRBD2 matches at 8 bases. This CDR3 has 16 residues. Germline V gene data show CDR1 as SGHAT and CDR2 as FQNNGV. The trim removed 3 bases at V and 0 bases at J, leaving 5 bases unmatched. This CDR3 is CASSLLRGGSTDTQYF. The CDR3 DNA reads TGTGCCAGCAGCTTGCTCCGCGGGGGGAGCACAGATACGCAGTATTTT. Full variable domain (remainder filled in from reference TRBV11-2 and TRBJ2-3): EAGVAQSPRYKIIEKRQSVAFWCNPISGHATLYWYQQILGQGPKLLIQFQNNGVVDDSQLPKDRFSAERLKGVDSTLKIQPAKLEDSAVYLCASSLLRGGSTDTQYFGPGTRLTVL.

The chain has TRBV5-4 and TRBJ1-2; maybe TRBD1 (5 bases). Germline lookup yields CDR1 SGHNT and CDR2 YYREEE (reference sequence). The CDR3 has 11 residues. Between the trimmed V and J ends, which lost 10 bases and 6 bases, there was a span of 13 bases. The CDR3 DNA reads TGTGCCTCGGTGGGGGTGGATGGCTACACCTTC. It codes for CASVGVDGYTF.

In its sample, this clone was seen a few times. This sequence joins TRBV5-1 and TRBJ2-1; 13 bases line up with TRBD2. Germline V gene sequence: CDR1 SGHRS, CDR2 YFSETQ. The CDR3 has 14 amino acids. Trimming cost V 7 bases and J 10 bases; bases outside gene matches: 8. CDR3 in amino acids: CASLRTSGGREQFF. The CDR3, as DNA: TGCGCCAGCCTCCGGACTAGCGGGGGCCGGGAGCAGTTCTTC. The full variable domain, in which reference TRBV5-1 and TRBJ2-1 provide the parts outside the CDR3, is KAGVTQTPRYLIKTRGQQVTLSCSPISGHRSVSWYQQTPGQGLQFLFEYFSETQRNKGNFPGRFSGRQFSNSRSEMNVSTLELGDSALYLCASLRTSGGREQFFGPGTRLTVL.

This clone was picked up one time. The V gene is TRBV11-3, the J gene TRBJ2-7, with a weak D call TRBD2 (6 bases). The length of the CDR3 is 15 residues. V lost 0 bases, J lost 6 bases, and 15 bases lay in between. CDR1 and CDR2 from the germline V gene are SGHNT and YENEEA. The CDR3 DNA is TGTGCCAGCAGCTTAGAAGACGGGAGCAGTACCGAGCAGTACTTC. Translating gives CASSLEDGSSTEQYF.

CDR3 coding DNA: TGTGCCAGCAGCACTAGCGACAGGCGGAACACTGAAGCTTTCTTT. Translated, it gives CASSTSDRRNTEAFF. The chain employs TRBV7-9 and TRBJ1-1, with a weak D call TRBD1 (6 bases). The germline V gene has CDR1 SEHNR and CDR2 FQNEAQ (reference sequence). This CDR3 is 15 amino acids long. The V end lost 5 bases, the J end lost 1 base, and 14 bases lay between the germline ends. The full variable domain, with the rest looked up from reference TRBV7-9 and TRBJ1-1, is DTGVSQNPRHKITKRGQNVTFRCDPISEHNRLYWYRQTLGQGPEFLTYFQNEAQLEKSRLLSDRFSAERPKGSFSTLEIQRTEQGDSAMYLCASSTSDRRNTEAFFGQGTRLTVV.

J is TRBJ2-1 and V is TRBV7-9; 10 bases align to TRBD1. The CDR3 extends over 15 amino acids. In germline, CDR1 is SEHNR, CDR2 FQNEAQ (reference sequence). The V gene end was trimmed by 5 bases and the J gene end by 9 bases; junction bases not matched to a gene: 10. CDR3 in amino acids: CASSRDRGSRGEQFF. In DNA, the CDR3 is TGTGCCAGCAGCCGGGACAGGGGTTCCCGTGGTGAGCAGTTCTTC.

The chain uses TRBV5-1 and TRBJ2-3; 12 bases line up with TRBD1. The CDR3 contains 15 residues. Germline V gene lookup returns CDR1 SGHRS and CDR2 YFSETQ. Losses at the gene ends were 7 bases for V and 2 bases for J; bases not matched to a gene: 5. In DNA, the CDR3 is TGCGCCAGCGGCGGGACAGGGGGCCACACAGATACGCAGTATTTT. It encodes CASGGTGGHTDTQYF.

The chain couples TRBV2 to TRBJ2-2; 12 bases are shared with TRBD2. The CDR3 runs to 16 residues. V was pared by 6 bases and J by 1 base, with 3 bases of the junction left unmatched. Germline CDR1 is SNHLY and CDR2 is FYNNEI. The CDR3 here is CASRSTSGRNTGELFF. DNA for the CDR3: TGTGCCAGCAGATCGACTAGCGGGAGGAACACCGGGGAGCTGTTTTTT.

This clone showed up just once. CDR3 in DNA: TGTGCCAGCAGTGAATTAGCGGCCCGGAATGAGCAGTTCTTC. It specifies CASSELAARNEQFF. The chain joins TRBV2 to TRBJ2-1; weak D call: TRBD2 (6 bases). The germline V gene encodes CDR1 SNHLY and CDR2 FYNNEI. With 2 bases removed from V and 7 bases from J, the gap between germline ends came to 12 bases. This CDR3 comprises 14 residues.

The J gene is TRBJ2-7, the V gene TRBV7-9; tentative D call: TRBD2 (6 bases). Between the trimmed V and J ends, which lost 1 base and 2 bases, there was a span of 18 bases. CDR3 length: 17 residues. Looked up from germline, CDR1 is SEHNR and CDR2 is FQNEAQ (reference sequence). CDR3 protein: CASSLGGSGTQTYEQYV. The CDR3 region has the DNA TGTGCCAGCAGCTTAGGGGGGTCGGGGACTCAGACCTACGAGCAGTACGTC.

The chain joins TRBV12-3 or TRBV12-4 to TRBJ1-5; D call uncertain. Trimming removed 7 bases at V and 6 bases at J, with 10 bases between. CDR3 length: 12 residues. DNA for the CDR3: TGTGCCAGCACCAACTTTAGTCAGCCCCAGCATTTT. Translation: CASTNFSQPQHF.

J is TRBJ2-7 and V is TRBV28; no reliable D call. The CDR3 is 13 amino acids. Looked up from germline, CDR1 is MDHEN and CDR2 is SYDVKM. The germline V and J ends were trimmed by 7 bases and 3 bases, with 13 bases remaining between them. CDR3: CASIGSASYEQYV. In DNA form, the CDR3 reads TGTGCCAGCATAGGGTCCGCCAGCTACGAGCAGTACGTC.

The chain employs TRBV29-1 and TRBJ1-2; TRBD1 matches 8 bases. The CDR3 runs to 11 residues. Germline V gene lookup returns CDR1 SQVTM and CDR2 ANQGSEA. V lost 7 bases and J lost 7; bases outside the gene matches: 5. The CDR3 sequence is CSGRGRFGYTF. The CDR3 bases are TGCAGCGGCAGGGGGCGGTTTGGCTACACCTTC.

In the case of this clone: The same CDR3 is also encoded by other DNA sequences in this sample. The chain is built from TRBV29-1 and TRBJ1-1; D is uncertain. V lost 4 bases and J 1 base, leaving 4 bases between the germline ends. This CDR3 region has 11 residues. Germline-derived CDR1 and CDR2 are SQVTM and ANQGSEA. The CDR3 coding sequence is TGCAGCGTTGTAGGGAACACTGAAGCTTTCTTT. The encoded protein is CSVVGNTEAFF.

V gene TRBV4-1 combines with J gene TRBJ1-5; no definite D call. Germline CDR1 MGHRA, CDR2 YSYEKL. The CDR3 length is 19 residues. Trimming removed 1 base from V and 5 bases from J, with 24 bases in between. The CDR3 sequence: CASSQGPLAPGNRYQPQHF. As DNA, the CDR3 is TGCGCCAGCAGCCAAGGCCCCTTAGCTCCGGGAAACAGATATCAGCCCCAGCATTTT.

The chain links TRBV10-1 to TRBJ2-7; D could derive from TRBD1 or TRBD2 (5 bases each). The CDR3 has 17 residues. Trimming left V 0 bases short and J 0 bases short, with 15 bases between. CDR1 and CDR2 from the germline V gene are WNHNN and SYGVQD (reference sequence). CDR3 loop: CASSESGVGPHSYEQYF. CDR3 sequence (DNA): TGCGCCAGCAGTGAGTCGGGGGTCGGGCCCCACTCCTACGAGCAGTACTTC.

This chain uses TRBV11-3 with TRBJ2-7; D possibly uses TRBD1 or TRBD2 (5 bases each). The CDR3 spans 13 residues. Germline V gives CDR1 SGHNT, CDR2 YENEEA. V dropped 4 bases and J dropped 3 bases, with 10 bases sitting between them. CDR3 DNA sequence: TGTGCCAGCAGCTACGGGACGGACTACGAGCAGTACTTC. This codes for CASSYGTDYEQYF.

As concerns this clone: At one of its ends the junction is not consistent with the germline gene, which may arise from a read error. CDR3 sequence (DNA): TGTGCCAGCAGTGAAAGGTTAAGGGCAAATTTT. It yields the protein CASSERLRANF. J is TRBJ2-3 and V is TRBV6-1, with D uncertain. The CDR3 sequence is 11 residues long. Germline lookup yields CDR1 MNHNS and CDR2 SASEGT.

This clone was detected a few times. The V and J genes are TRBV12-5 and TRBJ2-3; D is ambiguous. The germline gives CDR1 LGHNT, CDR2 FRNRAP. The CDR3 is made up of 15 amino acids. V was trimmed by 6 bases and J by 3 bases, leaving 16 bases between them. CDR3: CASGSSLTGTDTQYF. CDR3 DNA: TGTGCTAGTGGCTCATCGCTCACTGGTACAGATACGCAGTATTTT.